This TCR beta chain stems from a study of identical twins. Template switching added a universal primer site, and cDNA bore unique molecular identifiers. TCRdb ran MiXCR on the 5' RACE reads and lists one entry per CDR3 protein. The sample lists under 350,000 distinct CDR3 sequences, just under 9.5% occurring once. Healthy Caucasians made up all donors. This clonotype was recorded a few times. The target antigen is unknown. Trimming stripped 3 bases from V and 2 bases from J, with 20 bases between. The CDR3 is made up of 16 amino acids. CDR1 and CDR2 from the germline V gene are DFQATT and SNEGSKA (reference sequence). Findings of the study overall: Possibly, invariant MAIT and iNKT cells partly confounded zero-insertion analyses. Abundant cord blood beta clonotypes carried fewer insertions; memory repertoires showed none.

These same data were also listed under a study on yellow fever vaccine responses in identical twins.

Sequenced sample: CD8+ T cells sorted from blood. The source of this sequence is a young woman in good health. The rearrangement joins TRBV20-1 to TRBJ2-7; D may be TRBD1 (6 bases). Here the CDR3 reads CSASPLGTPLPYEQYF. The CDR3 nucleotides are TGCAGTGCTAGTCCCCTGGGGACACCCCTACCCTACGAGCAGTACTTC.